This T cell receptor beta chain was identified during a study of T cells in narcolepsy. Study conclusions and caveats: Reportedly, autoreactive clonotypes were serially detected in patients' blood but not controls'.

The protocol was immunoSEQ multiplex PCR, while the TCRdb copy is restricted to in-frame clones and leaves out a portion. The table includes 30,000 or so clones, 82% detected once. The germline V gene has CDR1 LNHDA and CDR2 SQIVND (reference sequence). V trimming: 4 bases; J trimming: 5 bases; junction bases outside the gene matches: 4. The CDR3 is 14 amino acids. This clone showed up just a few times. No antigen is known for it. The genes are TRBV19 and TRBJ2-2; 7 nucleotides align to TRBD1. This receptor was obtained from a human donor with narcolepsy. Sequenced input: CD45RA- memory CD4+ T cells from PBMCs. CDR3 nucleotides: TGTGCCAGTAGTACGAACAGGGGTACCGGGGAGCTGTTTTTT. Residues: CASSTNRGTGELFF.